Listed below are T cell receptor beta chains from one sample, sequenced in a study of cytomegalovirus exposure and HLA in healthy donors. The protocol was immunoSEQ multiplex PCR, while the TCRdb copy is restricted to in-frame clones and leaves out a portion. Of 180,000 or so clones listed, 72% were seen once; the top ten hold under 3%. Material for sequencing was PBMCs. These receptor sequences come from a human donor in good health. CDR3s include the opening cysteine and the closing phenylalanine or tryptophan. The D gene is left open where the match is weak. Rows may omit the clone size; those that give it use once, few, many or a size class.

TRBJ1-4,-,TRBV6-6,-,TGTGCCAGCAGAGAGGTCCCAACTAATGAAAAACTGTTTTTT,CASREVPTNEKLFF
TRBJ1-1,-,TRBV14,-,TGTGCCAGCAGAAACGACAGGTTCACTGAAGCTTTCTTT,CASRNDRFTEAFF
TRBJ1-2,-,TRBV5-8,-,TGTGCCAGCAGCTTGCTTCTAGAAAACTATGGCTACACCTTC,CASSLLLENYGYTF
TRBJ2-1,TRBD2,TRBV4-2,-,TGTGCCAGCAGCCTAGGGACTAGCGGGGGTACCACCTGGGGCAATGAGCAGTTCTTC,CASSLGTSGGTTWGNEQFF
TRBJ1-3,-,TRBV23-1,-,TGCGCCAGCAGTCAATCTCGAACGGACCGAGGGATCGGAAACACCATATATTTT,CASSQSRTDRGIGNTIYF
TRBJ2-3,-,TRBV27,-,TGTGCCAGCAGTTTCTCAGATACGCAGTATTTT,CASSFSDTQYF
TRBJ2-1,TRBD2,TRBV15,few,TGTGCCACCAGCAGAGATAGCGGGGGGGCCTACAATGAGCAGTTCTTC,CATSRDSGGAYNEQFF
TRBJ2-3,-,TRBV7-9,-,TGTGCCAGCAGCTTAAAGCGACTGAGCACAGATACGCAGTATTTT,CASSLKRLSTDTQYF
TRBJ2-1,-,TRBV10-2,-,TGCGCCAGCAGTGAGTGGCAGGGGTCGGGATACAATGAGCAGTTCTTC,CASSEWQGSGYNEQFF
TRBJ1-6,-,TRBV6-5,-,TGTGCCACCCGGAGGGGCCTTAATTCACCCCTCCACTTT,CATRRGLNSPLHF